This is a list of T cell receptor beta chains from one sample in a study of blood T cell repertoires in COVID-19. Using immunoSEQ multiplex PCR, the repertoire was profiled, and TCRdb retains in-frame clones only, with some absent. The sample lists around 480,000 clones, approximately 90% occurring once. Sequenced input: peripheral blood. The receptor source for this set is a woman in her 50s with COVID-19, enrolled during active disease. CDR3s include the opening cysteine and the closing phenylalanine or tryptophan. The D gene is left open where the match is weak.

TRBJ1-1,TRBV10-3,-,CAISETAGTQMNTEAFF,TGTGCCATCAGTGAGACTGCCGGGACTCAGATGAACACTGAAGCTTTCTTT
TRBJ2-7,TRBV6-5,-,CASSSPATGEQYF,TGTGCCAGCAGTTCCCCAGCCACGGGGGAGCAGTACTTC
TRBJ1-6,TRBV5-1,-,CASSLTASYNSPLHF,TGCGCCAGCAGCTTGACAGCCTCCTATAATTCACCCCTCCACTTT
TRBJ2-3,TRBV30,-,CAWSVNGGQDTQYF,TGTGCCTGGAGTGTAAACGGGGGGCAAGATACGCAGTATTTT
TRBJ1-6,TRBV9,-,CASSVEGGATPLHF,TGTGCCAGCAGCGTAGAGGGGGGGGCGACACCCCTCCACTTT
TRBJ2-5,TRBV4-1,-,CASSQGPGMETQYF,TGCGCCAGCAGCCAGGGGCCAGGGATGGAGACCCAGTACTTC
TRBJ2-3,TRBV7-9,-,CASSSPPPDTQYF,TGTGCCAGCAGCTCCCCTCCCCCAGATACGCAGTATTTT
TRBJ1-1,TRBV19,TRBD1,CATFGQDPQAFF,TGTGCCACCTTCGGACAGGACCCACAAGCTTTCTTT
TRBJ2-7,TRBV6-5,-,CASSYSRQHTFYEQYF,TGTGCCAGCAGTTACTCGAGACAGCATACTTTCTACGAGCAGTACTTC
TRBJ2-3,TRBV4-1,-,CASSQVGFVLTDTQYF,TGCGCCAGCAGCCAAGTCGGGTTCGTATTGACAGATACGCAGTATTTT